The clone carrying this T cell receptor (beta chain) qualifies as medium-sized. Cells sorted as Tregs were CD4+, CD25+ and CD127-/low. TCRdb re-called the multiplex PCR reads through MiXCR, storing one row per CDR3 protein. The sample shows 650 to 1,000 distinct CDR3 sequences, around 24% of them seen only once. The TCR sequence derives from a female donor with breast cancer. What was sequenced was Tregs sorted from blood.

The CDR3 reads CASSSPGPERYGYTF. CDR3 in DNA: TGTGCCAGCAGTTCTCCGGGACCCGAAAGATATGGCTACACCTTC. The V call is TRBV12-3 or TRBV12-4, the J call TRBJ1-2; tentative D call: TRBD1 (5 bases). Trimming pared 4 bases from V and 5 bases from J, leaving 17 bases between. This CDR3 comprises 15 residues.